The entry below gives a single T cell receptor beta chain sequence along with its context. Its antigen is as yet unknown. It was autoimmune disease history or systemic immunosuppression that excluded patients. Blood was sampled at baseline, cycle 4 day 1, and cycle 7 day 1. The method was immunoSEQ multiplex PCR; TCRdb's version includes in-frame clones alone and lacks a portion of them. The sample yields 75,000 to 100,000 clones, roughly 85% seen once. These data belong to a study of OX40 agonist ivuxolimab in advanced cancers. About the study: In this cohort, patients received ivuxolimab, an agonistic anti-OX40 (CD134) antibody.

The study, taken as a whole, reports: Some nonresponders also had low normalized T-cell clonal expansion.

The sample in question was CD4+ or CD8+ T cells sorted from blood, obtained in a trial of the OX40 agonist ivuxolimab. The TCR sequence derives from an adult with an advanced solid tumor such as melanoma, head and neck, liver or kidney cancer.

Written as DNA, the CDR3 is TGTGCCAGCAGCTGGTCGGCTAGTGACGGGACCCAGTACTTC. Translation: CASSWSASDGTQYF. The rearrangement joins TRBV11-3 to TRBJ2-5, with no clear D. Germline V gives CDR1 SGHNT, CDR2 YENEEA. V lost 4 bases and J 7 bases, leaving 16 bases between the germline ends. The CDR3 length is 14 residues.